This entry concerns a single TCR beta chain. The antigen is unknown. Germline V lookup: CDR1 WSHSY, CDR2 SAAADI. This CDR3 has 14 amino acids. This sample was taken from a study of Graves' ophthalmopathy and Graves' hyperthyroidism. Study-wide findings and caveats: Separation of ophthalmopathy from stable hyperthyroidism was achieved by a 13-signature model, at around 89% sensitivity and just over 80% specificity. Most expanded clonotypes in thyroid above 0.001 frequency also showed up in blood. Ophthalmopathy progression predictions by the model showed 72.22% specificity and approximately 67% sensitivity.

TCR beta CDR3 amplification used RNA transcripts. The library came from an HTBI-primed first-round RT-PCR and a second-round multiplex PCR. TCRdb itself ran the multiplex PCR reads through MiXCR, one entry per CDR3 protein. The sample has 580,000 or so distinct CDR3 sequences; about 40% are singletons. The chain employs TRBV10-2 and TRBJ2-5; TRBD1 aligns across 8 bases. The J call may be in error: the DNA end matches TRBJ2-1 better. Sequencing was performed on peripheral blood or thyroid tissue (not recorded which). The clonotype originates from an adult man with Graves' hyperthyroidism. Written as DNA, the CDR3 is TGCGCCAGCAGTGCAGGGCAGGGGGCAAGAGGGCAGTTCTTC. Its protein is CASSAGQGARGQFF.